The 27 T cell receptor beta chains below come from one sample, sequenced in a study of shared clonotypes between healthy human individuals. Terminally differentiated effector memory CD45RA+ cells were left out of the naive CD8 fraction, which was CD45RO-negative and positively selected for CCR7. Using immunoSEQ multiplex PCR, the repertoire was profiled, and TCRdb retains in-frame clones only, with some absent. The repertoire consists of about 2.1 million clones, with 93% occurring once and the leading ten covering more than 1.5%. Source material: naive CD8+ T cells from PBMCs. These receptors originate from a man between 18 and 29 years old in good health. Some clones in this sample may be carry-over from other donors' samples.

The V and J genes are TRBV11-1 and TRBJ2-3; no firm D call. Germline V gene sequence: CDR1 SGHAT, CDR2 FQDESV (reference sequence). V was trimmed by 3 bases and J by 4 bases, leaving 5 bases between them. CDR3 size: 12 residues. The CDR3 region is CASSLRPDTQYF. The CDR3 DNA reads TGTGCCAGCAGCTTGCGGCCAGATACGCAGTATTTT.

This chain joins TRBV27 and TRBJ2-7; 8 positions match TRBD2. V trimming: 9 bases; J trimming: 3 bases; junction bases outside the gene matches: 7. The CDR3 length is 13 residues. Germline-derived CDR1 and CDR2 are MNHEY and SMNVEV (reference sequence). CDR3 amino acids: CASWVAGFYEQYF. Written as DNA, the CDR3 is TGTGCCAGTTGGGTAGCGGGATTCTACGAGCAGTACTTC.

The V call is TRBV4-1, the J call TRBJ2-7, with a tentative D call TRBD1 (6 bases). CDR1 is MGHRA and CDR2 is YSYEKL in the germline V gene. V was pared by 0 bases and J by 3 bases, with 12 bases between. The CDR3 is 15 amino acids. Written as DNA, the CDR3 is TGCGCCAGCAGCCAAGAAAGCAGGGGTTACTACGAGCAGTACTTC. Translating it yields CASSQESRGYYEQYF.

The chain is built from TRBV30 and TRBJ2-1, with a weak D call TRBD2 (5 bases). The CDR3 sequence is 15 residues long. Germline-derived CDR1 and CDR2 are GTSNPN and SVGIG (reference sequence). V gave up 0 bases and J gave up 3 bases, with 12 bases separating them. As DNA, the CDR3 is TGTGCCTGGAGTGTAGGGCTAGAGGGCTACAATGAGCAGTTCTTC. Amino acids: CAWSVGLEGYNEQFF. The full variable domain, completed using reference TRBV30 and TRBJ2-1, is SQTIHQWPATLVQPVGSPLSLECTVEGTSNPNLYWYRQAAGRGLQLLFYSVGIGQISSEVPQNLSASRPQDRQFILSSKKLLLSDSGFYLCAWSVGLEGYNEQFFGPGTRLTVL.

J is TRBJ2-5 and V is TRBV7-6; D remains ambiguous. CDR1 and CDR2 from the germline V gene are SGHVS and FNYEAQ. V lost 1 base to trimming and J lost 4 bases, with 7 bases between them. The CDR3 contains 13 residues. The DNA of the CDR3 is TGTGCCAGCAGCTTAGGGGTGAGAGAGACCCAGTACTTC. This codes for CASSLGVRETQYF.

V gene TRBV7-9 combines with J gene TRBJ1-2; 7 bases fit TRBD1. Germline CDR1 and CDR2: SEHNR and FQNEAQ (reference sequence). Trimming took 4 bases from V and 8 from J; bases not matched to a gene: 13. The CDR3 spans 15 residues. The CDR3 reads CASSSKSGTVGGYTF. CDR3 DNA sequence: TGTGCCAGCAGCTCGAAATCCGGGACAGTGGGCGGCTACACCTTC.

In nucleotides, the CDR3 is TGTGCCAGCAGCTTTGACAGGGGAGGCATGAACACTGAAGCTTTCTTT. Translation: CASSFDRGGMNTEAFF. The V call is TRBV5-5, the J call TRBJ1-1; 8 bases align to TRBD1. Germline V gives CDR1 SGHKS, CDR2 YYEKEE (reference sequence). The CDR3 has 16 amino acids. Trimming took 2 bases from V and 0 from J; bases not matched to a gene: 6.

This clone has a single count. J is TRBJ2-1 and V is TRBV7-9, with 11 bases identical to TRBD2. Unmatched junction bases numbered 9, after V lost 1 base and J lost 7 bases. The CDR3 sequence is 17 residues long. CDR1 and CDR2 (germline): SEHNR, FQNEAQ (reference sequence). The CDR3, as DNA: TGTGCCAGCAGCTTAGTCGGGCTAGCGGGAGGACCAAATGAGCAGTTCTTC. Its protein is CASSLVGLAGGPNEQFF. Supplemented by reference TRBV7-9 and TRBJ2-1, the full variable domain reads DTGVSQNPRHKITKRGQNVTFRCDPISEHNRLYWYRQTLGQGPEFLTYFQNEAQLEKSRLLSDRFSAERPKGSFSTLEIQRTEQGDSAMYLCASSLVGLAGGPNEQFFGPGTRLTVL.

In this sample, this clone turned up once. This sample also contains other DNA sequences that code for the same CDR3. The CDR3 loop reads CASSVGVTSTDTQYF. The CDR3 coding sequence is TGTGCCAGCAGCGTTGGAGTTACTAGCACAGATACGCAGTATTTT. The J gene is TRBJ2-3, the V gene TRBV9; no clear D. Trimming cost V 2 bases and J 0 bases, with 10 bases left between them. Germline-derived CDR1 and CDR2 are SGDLS and YYNGEE. This CDR3 spans 15 amino acids.

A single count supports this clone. CDR3 protein: CASSLLGLLNTEAFF. The CDR3 coding sequence is TGTGCCAGCAGTTTACTGGGACTGTTGAACACTGAAGCTTTCTTT. The chain joins TRBV27 to TRBJ1-1, with D maybe TRBD1 (5 bases). Trimming took 2 bases from V and 0 from J, leaving 10 bases between them. This CDR3 is 15 amino acids long. Germline CDR1 is MNHEY and CDR2 is SMNVEV (reference sequence).

In nucleotides, the CDR3 is TGTGCCAGCAGCGTAGAAGTACTGCCCTACGAGCAGTACTTC. Translating it yields CASSVEVLPYEQYF. This chain uses TRBV9 with TRBJ2-7, with D unclear. Trimming took off 0 bases at V and 2 bases at J, with 9 bases between the two ends. The CDR3 sequence is 14 residues long. Germline V gene data show CDR1 as SGDLS and CDR2 as YYNGEE.

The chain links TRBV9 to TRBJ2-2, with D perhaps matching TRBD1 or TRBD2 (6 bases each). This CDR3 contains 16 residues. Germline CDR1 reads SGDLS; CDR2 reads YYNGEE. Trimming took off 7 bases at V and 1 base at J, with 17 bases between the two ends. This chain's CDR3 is CASGEAGERNTGELFF. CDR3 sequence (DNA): TGTGCCAGCGGGGAGGCAGGGGAAAGGAACACCGGGGAGCTGTTTTTT.

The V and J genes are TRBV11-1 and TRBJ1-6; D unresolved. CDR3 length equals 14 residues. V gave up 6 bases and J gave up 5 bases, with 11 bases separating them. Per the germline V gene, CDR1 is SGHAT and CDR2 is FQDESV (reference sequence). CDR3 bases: TGTGCCAGCAGTTTTGGGGTTAATAATTCACCCCTCCACTTT. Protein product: CASSFGVNNSPLHF. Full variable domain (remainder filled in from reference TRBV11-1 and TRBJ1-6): EAEVAQSPRYKITEKSQAVAFWCDPISGHATLYWYRQILGQGPELLVQFQDESVVDDSQLPKDRFSAERLKGVDSTLKIQPAELGDSAMYLCASSFGVNNSPLHFGNGTRLTVT.

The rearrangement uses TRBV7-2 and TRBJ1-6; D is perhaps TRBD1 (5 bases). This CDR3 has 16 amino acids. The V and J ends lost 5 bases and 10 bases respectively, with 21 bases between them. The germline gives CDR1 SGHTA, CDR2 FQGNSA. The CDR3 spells CASSLSRGPTRSPLHF. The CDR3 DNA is TGTGCCAGCAGCCTATCGAGGGGCCCCACTAGGTCACCCCTCCACTTT.

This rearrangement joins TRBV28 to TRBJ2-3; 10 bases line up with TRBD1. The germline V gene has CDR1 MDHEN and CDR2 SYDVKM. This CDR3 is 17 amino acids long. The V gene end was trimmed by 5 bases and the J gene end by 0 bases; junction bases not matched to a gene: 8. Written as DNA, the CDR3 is TGTGCCAGCAGTATTACCGACAGGGGGCCTAGCACAGATACGCAGTATTTT. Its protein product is CASSITDRGPSTDTQYF.

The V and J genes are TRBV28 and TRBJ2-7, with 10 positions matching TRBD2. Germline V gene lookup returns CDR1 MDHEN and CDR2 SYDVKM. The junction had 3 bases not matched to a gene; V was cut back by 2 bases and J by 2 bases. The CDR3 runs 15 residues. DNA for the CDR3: TGTGCCAGCAGTTTAACTAGCGGGAAGACCTACGAGCAGTACTTC. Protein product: CASSLTSGKTYEQYF.

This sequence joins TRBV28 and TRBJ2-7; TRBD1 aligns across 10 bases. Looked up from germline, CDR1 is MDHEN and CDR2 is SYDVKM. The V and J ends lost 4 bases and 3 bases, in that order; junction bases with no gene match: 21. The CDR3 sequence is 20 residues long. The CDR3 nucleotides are TGTGCCAGCAGTTCAACACCCTTTAGACAGGGGGCTTTGGGGATCTACGAGCAGTACTTC. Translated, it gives CASSSTPFRQGALGIYEQYF.

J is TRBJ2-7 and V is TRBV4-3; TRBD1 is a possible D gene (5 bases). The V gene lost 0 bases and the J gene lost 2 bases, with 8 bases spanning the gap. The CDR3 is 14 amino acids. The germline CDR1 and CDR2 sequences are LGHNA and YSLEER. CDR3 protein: CASSQDRAPYEQYF. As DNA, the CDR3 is TGCGCCAGCAGCCAAGACAGGGCGCCCTACGAGCAGTACTTC.

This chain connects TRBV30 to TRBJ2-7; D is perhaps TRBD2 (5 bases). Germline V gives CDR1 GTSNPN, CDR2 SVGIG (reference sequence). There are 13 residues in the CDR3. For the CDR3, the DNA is TGTGCTGGAGGCCGGAAGTATATCTACGAGCAGTACTTC. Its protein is CAGGRKYIYEQYF.

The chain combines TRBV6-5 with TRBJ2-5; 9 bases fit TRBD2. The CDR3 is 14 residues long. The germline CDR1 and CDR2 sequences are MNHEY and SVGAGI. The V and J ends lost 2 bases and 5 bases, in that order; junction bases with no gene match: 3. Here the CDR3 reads CASSYGTSRETQYF. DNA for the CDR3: TGTGCCAGCAGTTACGGGACTAGCCGCGAGACCCAGTACTTC.

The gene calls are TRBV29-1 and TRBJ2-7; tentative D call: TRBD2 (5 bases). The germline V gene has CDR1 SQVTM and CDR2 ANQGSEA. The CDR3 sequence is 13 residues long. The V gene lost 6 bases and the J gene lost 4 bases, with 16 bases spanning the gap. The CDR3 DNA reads TGCAGCGTCGCTTGGACTGGGAGTTACGAGCAGTACTTC. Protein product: CSVAWTGSYEQYF.

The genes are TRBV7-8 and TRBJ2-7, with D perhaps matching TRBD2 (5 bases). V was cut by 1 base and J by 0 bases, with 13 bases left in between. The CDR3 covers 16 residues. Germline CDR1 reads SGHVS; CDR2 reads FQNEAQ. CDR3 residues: CASSLEGGHGSYEQYF. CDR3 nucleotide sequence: TGTGCCAGCAGCTTAGAAGGCGGGCACGGCTCCTACGAGCAGTACTTC.

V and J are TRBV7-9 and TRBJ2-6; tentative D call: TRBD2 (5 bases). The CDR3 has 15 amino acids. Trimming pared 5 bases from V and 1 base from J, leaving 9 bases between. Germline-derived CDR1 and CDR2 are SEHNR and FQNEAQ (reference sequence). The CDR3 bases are TGTGCCAGCAGCCCATGGGAGTCTGGGGCCAACGTCCTGACTTTC. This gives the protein CASSPWESGANVLTF.

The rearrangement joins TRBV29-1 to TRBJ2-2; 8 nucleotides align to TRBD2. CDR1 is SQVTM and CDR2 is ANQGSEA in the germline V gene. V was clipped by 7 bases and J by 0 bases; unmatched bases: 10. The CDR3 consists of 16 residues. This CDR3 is CSGRSGSGTNTGELFF. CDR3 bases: TGCAGCGGGAGGAGCGGGAGCGGTACGAACACCGGGGAGCTGTTTTTT.

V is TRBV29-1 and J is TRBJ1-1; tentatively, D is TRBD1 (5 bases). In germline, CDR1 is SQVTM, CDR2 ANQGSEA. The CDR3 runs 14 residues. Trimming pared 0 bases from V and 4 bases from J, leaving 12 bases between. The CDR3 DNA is TGCAGCGTTGAAGATAGGGGCAGTTTCACTGAAGCTTTCTTT. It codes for CSVEDRGSFTEAFF. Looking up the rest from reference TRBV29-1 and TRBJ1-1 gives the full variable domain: SAVISQKPSRDICQRGTSLTIQCQVDSQVTMMFWYRQQPGQSLTLIATANQGSEATYESGFVIDKFPISRPNLTFSTLTVSNMSPEDSSIYLCSVEDRGSFTEAFFGQGTRLTVV.

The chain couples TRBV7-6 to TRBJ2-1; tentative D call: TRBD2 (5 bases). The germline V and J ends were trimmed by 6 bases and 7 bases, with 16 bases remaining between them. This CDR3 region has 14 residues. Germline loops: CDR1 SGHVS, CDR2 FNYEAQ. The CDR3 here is CASSSHGLKNEQFF. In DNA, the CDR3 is TGTGCCAGCAGTTCTCATGGACTTAAGAATGAGCAGTTCTTC.

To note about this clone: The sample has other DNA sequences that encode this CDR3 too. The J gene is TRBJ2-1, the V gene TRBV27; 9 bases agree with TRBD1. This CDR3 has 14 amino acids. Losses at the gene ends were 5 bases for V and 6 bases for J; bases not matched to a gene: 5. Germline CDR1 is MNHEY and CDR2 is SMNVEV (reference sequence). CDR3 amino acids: CASSPRQGGNEQFF. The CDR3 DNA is TGTGCCAGCAGTCCCCGACAGGGGGGCAATGAGCAGTTCTTC.